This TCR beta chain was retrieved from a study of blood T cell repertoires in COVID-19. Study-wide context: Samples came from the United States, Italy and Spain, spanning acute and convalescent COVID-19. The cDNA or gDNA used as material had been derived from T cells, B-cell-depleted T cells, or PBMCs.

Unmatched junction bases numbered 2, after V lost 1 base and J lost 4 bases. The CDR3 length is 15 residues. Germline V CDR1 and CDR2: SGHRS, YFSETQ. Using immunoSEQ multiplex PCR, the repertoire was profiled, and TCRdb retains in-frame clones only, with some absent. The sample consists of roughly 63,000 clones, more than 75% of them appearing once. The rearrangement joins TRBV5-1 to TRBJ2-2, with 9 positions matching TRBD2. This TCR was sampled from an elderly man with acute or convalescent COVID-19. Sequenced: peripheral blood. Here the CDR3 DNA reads TGCGCCAGCAGCTTGCTTAGCGGGGGCACCGGGGAGCTGTTTTTT. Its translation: CASSLLSGGTGELFF.